This T cell receptor beta chain was sequenced for a study of blood T cell repertoires in COVID-19. Across the whole study: Acute and convalescent COVID-19 samples came from the United States, Italy and Spain. PBMCs, B-cell-depleted T cells, or T cells were the source of the cDNA or gDNA that made up the material.

In the original analysis: For nucleated cells, counts were estimated from reference gene primer amplification. The protocol was immunoSEQ multiplex PCR, while the TCRdb copy is restricted to in-frame clones and leaves out a portion. Clonal size and the V and J genes are those of that table, whereas D and trimming came from the DNA. The table lists under 200,000 clones, approximately 90% of them singletons. The V gene end was trimmed by 1 base and the J gene end by 2 bases; junction bases not matched to a gene: 2. The CDR3 covers 15 residues. Germline CDR1 SGHRS, CDR2 YFSETQ. The source material was peripheral blood. The chain couples TRBV5-1 to TRBJ1-5; 8 bases line up with TRBD1. This sequence originates from a woman older than 75 in a cohort sampled during active or convalescent COVID-19. CDR3 sequence reads: CASSLSGGGNQPQHF. CDR3 sequence (DNA): TGCGCCAGCAGCTTGTCAGGGGGCGGCAATCAGCCCCAGCATTTT.